This record looks at one T cell receptor (beta chain) sequence and its context. Its target is not known. Trimming shortened V by 0 bases and J by 8 bases, and 13 bases separated the two germline ends. In germline, CDR1 is MNHEY, CDR2 SVGAGI. This CDR3 spans 14 amino acids. This specimen belongs to a study of T cell responses to AZD1222 COVID-19 vaccine. The overall study: Second-dose recipients at about 4 or about 12 weeks were treated as one pooled group. Study observations and caveats: The sample set comprised mostly white British donors with more females, and clonal diversity was possibly underestimated. At baseline, seropositivity was found in only a handful of AZD1222 recipients.

Libraries were prepared by immunoSEQ multiplex PCR; TCRdb keeps only in-frame clonotypes and omits some of them. The data show fewer than 200,000 clones, over 80% seen once. Sequences were derived from peripheral blood, sampled on day 0 of AZD1222 vaccination. The TCR sequence derives from an adult in good health. The chain combines TRBV6-5 with TRBJ1-2, with D perhaps TRBD1 (6 bases). The CDR3 region is CASSYSKQGEGYTF. In DNA, the CDR3 is TGTGCCAGCAGTTACTCGAAACAGGGTGAAGGCTACACCTTC.